The 13 T cell receptor beta chains given below trace back to one sample, sequenced in a study of response to subunit inactivated influenza vaccine. One entry per CDR3 protein, called by TCRdb with MiXCR from the RT-PCR reads. This sample yields hundreds of thousands of distinct CDR3 sequences, of which approximately 14% are seen a single time; roughly 11% belongs to the top ten. The specimen comprised PBMCs from blood, sampled about 12 days after vaccination. The origin of the receptors is a man aged 45-65 years who received an inactivated influenza vaccine.

At least ten counts were recorded for this clonotype. J is TRBJ1-5 and V is TRBV7-2; D is perhaps TRBD1 (5 bases). CDR1 and CDR2 (germline): SGHTA, FQGNSA. The CDR3 length is 14 residues. V lost 3 bases to trimming and J lost 10 bases, with 16 bases between them. The CDR3 is CASSFGEGIGPQHF. DNA for the CDR3: TGTGCCAGCAGCTTTGGTGAGGGGATAGGACCCCAGCATTTT.

Ten or more counts support this clonotype. The chain joins TRBV7-8 to TRBJ2-3, with D possibly matching TRBD1 (5 bases). The V end was cut by 4 bases, the J end by 0 bases, with 8 bases between. This CDR3 contains 14 residues. Germline CDR1 reads SGHVS; CDR2 reads FQNEAQ. The CDR3 loop reads CASSWQGSTDTQYF. The CDR3 DNA reads TGTGCCAGCAGCTGGCAGGGAAGCACAGATACGCAGTATTTT.

The CDR3 here is CASSHDLGEGTGELFF. The CDR3 region has the DNA TGCGCCAGCAGCCACGACTTGGGGGAGGGCACCGGGGAGCTGTTTTTT. The V gene is TRBV4-3, the J gene TRBJ2-2; TRBD2 matches 7 bases. Germline V gives CDR1 LGHNA, CDR2 YSLEER. The CDR3 is made up of 16 amino acids. The J segment lost 4 bases and the V segment lost 3 bases, leaving 8 bases of the junction unmatched.

This clonotype was recorded a few times. This chain connects TRBV10-3 to TRBJ2-7; TRBD2 might be the D (6 bases). Trimming left V 7 bases short and J 0 bases short, with 16 bases between. CDR1 and CDR2 from the germline V gene are ENHRY and SYGVKD. The CDR3 is 15 amino acids. The CDR3 DNA reads TGTGCCATCAAAAACGGGACTTCTCACTCCTACGAGCAGTACTTC. It codes for CAIKNGTSHSYEQYF.

In this sample, this clonotype turned up a few times. The chain couples TRBV7-9 to TRBJ2-7; a weak D match, TRBD2 (5 bases). The CDR3 runs to 14 residues. CDR1 and CDR2 (germline): SEHNR, FQNEAQ (reference sequence). Trimming took off 3 bases at V and 4 bases at J, with 13 bases between the two ends. The CDR3 protein is CASSFEGSGYEQYF. CDR3 nucleotides: TGTGCCAGCAGCTTTGAGGGAAGTGGGTACGAGCAGTACTTC.

The table lists this clonotype with a few counts. V and J are TRBV7-9 and TRBJ2-7; the D is unclear. The CDR3 has 12 residues. Germline V CDR1 and CDR2: SEHNR, FQNEAQ (reference sequence). With 4 bases removed from V and 1 base from J, the gap between germline ends came to 5 bases. This CDR3 is CASSSESYEQYF. The CDR3 DNA reads as TGTGCCAGCAGCTCAGAATCCTACGAGCAGTACTTC.

There are a few counts of this clonotype. This chain uses TRBV20-1 with TRBJ2-6; 10 nucleotides agree with TRBD2. With V trimmed by 6 bases and J by 7 bases, 12 bases remained unmatched. CDR3 size: 16 residues. Per germline, CDR1 DFQATT and CDR2 SNEGSKA (reference sequence). The CDR3 here is CSAKLAGPIGANVLTF. Written as DNA, the CDR3 is TGCAGTGCCAAACTAGCGGGGCCGATTGGAGCCAACGTCCTGACTTTC.

This sequence joins TRBV4-2 and TRBJ2-6, with D uncertain. Per germline, CDR1 LGHNA and CDR2 YNFKEQ. The CDR3 has 16 amino acids. Trimming pared 1 base from V and 0 bases from J, leaving 7 bases between. The CDR3 protein is CASSQVDGSGANVLTF. In DNA form, the CDR3 reads TGTGCCAGCAGCCAAGTAGACGGCTCTGGGGCCAACGTCCTGACTTTC.

This chain connects TRBV24-1 to TRBJ2-5; D call uncertain. Germline CDR1 reads KGHDR; CDR2 reads SFDVKD. CDR3 size: 15 residues. V shed 4 bases and J shed 3 bases, with 14 bases lying between them. The DNA of the CDR3 is TGTGCCACCAGTGACCGAAGGACCGATAAAGAGACCCAGTACTTC. It is translated as CATSDRRTDKETQYF.

The genes are TRBV2 and TRBJ1-5; TRBD1 matches at 7 bases. This CDR3 has 14 residues. CDR1 is SNHLY, CDR2 FYNNEI, per germline. J was trimmed by 7 bases and V by 1 base; bases with no gene match: 4. CDR3 loop: CASSEGRGEQPQHF. The CDR3 nucleotides read TGTGCCAGCAGTGAAGGCAGGGGGGAGCAGCCCCAGCATTTT.

This clonotype was counted only a few times. V and J are TRBV4-3 and TRBJ1-2; D not resolved. The germline gives CDR1 LGHNA, CDR2 YSLEER. V lost 3 bases and J lost 1, with 12 bases in between. This CDR3 is built from 15 residues. CDR3 sequence: CASSQGGSYNYGYTF. The CDR3 DNA follows: TGCGCCAGCAGCCAGGGTGGGAGCTATAACTATGGCTACACCTTC.

This clonotype has just a few counts. The chain joins TRBV29-1 to TRBJ2-1; TRBD1 might be the D (6 bases). Trimming cost V 1 base and J 0 bases, with 10 bases left between them. Per germline, CDR1 SQVTM and CDR2 ANQGSEA. CDR3 length equals 15 residues. The CDR3 bases are TGCAGCGTTGAAGGTGGACAGAGCTCCTACAATGAGCAGTTCTTC. This sequence encodes CSVEGGQSSYNEQFF.

The chain uses TRBV5-1 and TRBJ1-2; weak D call: TRBD1 (5 bases). CDR3 length equals 13 residues. Trimming left V 5 bases short and J 1 base short, with 9 bases between. Per germline, CDR1 SGHRS and CDR2 YFSETQ. The CDR3 is CASREDINYGYTF. Written as DNA, the CDR3 is TGCGCCAGCAGGGAGGACATTAACTATGGCTACACCTTC.